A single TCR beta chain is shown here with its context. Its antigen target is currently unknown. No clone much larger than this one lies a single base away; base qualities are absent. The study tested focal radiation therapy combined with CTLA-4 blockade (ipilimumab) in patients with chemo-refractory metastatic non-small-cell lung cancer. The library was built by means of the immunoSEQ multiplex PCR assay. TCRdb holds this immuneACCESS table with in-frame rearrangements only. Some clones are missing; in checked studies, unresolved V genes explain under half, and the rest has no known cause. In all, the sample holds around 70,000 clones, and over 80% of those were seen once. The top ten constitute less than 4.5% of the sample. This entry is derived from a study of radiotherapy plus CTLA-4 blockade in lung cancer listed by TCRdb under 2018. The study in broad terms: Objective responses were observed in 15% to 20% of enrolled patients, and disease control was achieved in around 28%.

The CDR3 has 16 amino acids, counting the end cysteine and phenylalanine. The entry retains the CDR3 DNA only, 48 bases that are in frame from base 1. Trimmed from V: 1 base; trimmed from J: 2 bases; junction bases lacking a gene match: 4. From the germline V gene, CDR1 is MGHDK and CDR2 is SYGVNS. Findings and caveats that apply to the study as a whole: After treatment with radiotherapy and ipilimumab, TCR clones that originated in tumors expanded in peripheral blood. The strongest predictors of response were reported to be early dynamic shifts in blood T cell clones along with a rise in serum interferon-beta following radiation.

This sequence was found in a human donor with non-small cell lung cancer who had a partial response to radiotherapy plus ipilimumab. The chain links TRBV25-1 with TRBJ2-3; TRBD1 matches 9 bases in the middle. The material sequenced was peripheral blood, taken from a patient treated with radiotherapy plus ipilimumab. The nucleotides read TGTGCCAGCAGTGAATGGGGGACAGGGACCACAGATACGCAGTATTTT. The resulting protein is CASSEWGTGTTDTQYF. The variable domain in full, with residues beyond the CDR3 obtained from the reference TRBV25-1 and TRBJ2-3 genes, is EADIYQTPRYLVIGTGKKITLECSQTMGHDKMYWYQQDPGMELHLIHYSYGVNSTEKGDLSSESTVSRIRTEHFPLTLESARPSHTSQYLCASSEWGTGTTDTQYFGPGTRLTVL.